The clone carrying this T cell receptor beta chain occurred many times. Its antigen is still unknown. These data come from a study of CD8 T cells in ankylosing spondylitis. Study observations and caveats: Seemingly distinctive of ankylosing spondylitis blood was a TCR beta motif formed by eight highly homologous variants.

In TCRdb, the 5' RACE reads were re-called with MiXCR into one record per CDR3 protein. The repertoire holds roughly 300,000 distinct CDR3 sequences, with roughly 8% as singletons. Trimming cost V 6 bases and J 5 bases, with 17 bases left between them. The CDR3 extends over 14 amino acids. Per the germline V gene, CDR1 is DFQATT and CDR2 is SNEGSKA (reference sequence). Sequencing was performed on blood, either unsorted or a sorted T cell fraction (not recorded which). This sequence originates from a male donor with ankylosing spondylitis. The gene calls are TRBV20-1 and TRBJ2-4, with D possibly being TRBD1 (7 bases). The CDR3: CSAHQGGFQNIQYF. CDR3 nucleotide sequence: TGCAGTGCCCACCAGGGGGGTTTCCAAAACATTCAGTACTTC.